These 9 T cell receptor beta chains were sequenced from one sample in a study of T-cell reconstitution after alpha-beta-depleted transplantation in children. Construction of the TCRbeta library involved unique molecular identifiers. One entry per CDR3 protein, called by TCRdb with MiXCR from the PCR reads. Among about 540,000 distinct CDR3 sequences listed, around 18% were seen once. Sequencing used PBMCs from the stem cell graft donor, obtained from the stem cell graft. The receptor source for this set is a human donor who donated a stem cell graft to a child with acute lymphoblastic leukemia.

V and J are TRBV20-1 and TRBJ2-1, with TRBD1 matching over 7 bases. CDR1 and CDR2 (germline): DFQATT, SNEGSKA (reference sequence). The CDR3 extends over 15 amino acids. V shed 6 bases, J shed 9 bases, and the junction held 17 bases outside the gene matches. CDR3 in DNA: TGCAGTGCCCCGAATCCGAGACAGGGCCACGGTGAGCAGTTCTTC. This translates into CSAPNPRQGHGEQFF.

This clonotype has just a few counts. The gene calls are TRBV15 and TRBJ2-5; 15 bases are a match to TRBD2. This CDR3 contains 19 residues. CDR1 LNHNV and CDR2 YYDKDF come from the germline V gene (reference sequence). The V gene end was trimmed by 2 bases and the J gene end by 2 bases; junction bases not matched to a gene: 9. Here the CDR3 reads CATSRTRTSGRAEQETQYF. CDR3 sequence (DNA): TGTGCCACCAGCAGAACTAGGACTAGCGGGAGGGCTGAACAAGAGACCCAGTACTTC.

This clonotype was counted at least ten times. The rearrangement joins TRBV25-1 to TRBJ2-3, with D tentatively TRBD1 or TRBD2 (5 bases each). The length of the CDR3 is 13 residues. The V end was cut by 3 bases, the J end by 1 base, with 5 bases between. Germline assignment: CDR1 MGHDK and CDR2 SYGVNS. DNA of the CDR3: TGTGCCAGCAGTGAGGGGGGCACAGATACGCAGTATTTT. Its translation is CASSEGGTDTQYF. Looking up the rest from reference TRBV25-1 and TRBJ2-3 gives the full variable domain: EADIYQTPRYLVIGTGKKITLECSQTMGHDKMYWYQQDPGMELHLIHYSYGVNSTEKGDLSSESTVSRIRTEHFPLTLESARPSHTSQYLCASSEGGTDTQYFGPGTRLTVL.

There are a few counts of this clonotype. This sequence joins TRBV5-1 and TRBJ2-7; unclear D gene. V lost 1 base and J 6 bases, leaving 11 bases between the germline ends. CDR3 length: 13 residues. CDR1 and CDR2 from the germline V gene are SGHRS and YFSETQ. CDR3 in amino acids: CASSLLENPEQYF. The CDR3 DNA follows: TGCGCCAGCAGCTTGCTAGAAAATCCCGAGCAGTACTTC.

The V and J genes are TRBV19 and TRBJ2-1; a weak D match, TRBD2 (5 bases). Germline-derived CDR1 and CDR2 are LNHDA and SQIVND (reference sequence). CDR3 length equals 15 residues. The ends were cut back, 4 bases at V and 4 bases at J, with 14 bases in the middle. CDR3 protein: CASSRETGIYNEQFF. CDR3 DNA sequence: TGTGCCAGTAGTAGAGAAACCGGGATTTACAATGAGCAGTTCTTC.

The table lists this clonotype with many counts. The V and J genes are TRBV4-1 and TRBJ1-1; unclear D gene. CDR1 and CDR2 (germline): MGHRA, YSYEKL. The CDR3 totals 14 residues. V was pared by 1 base and J by 2 bases, with 8 bases between. CDR3 sequence: CASSQVTANTEAFF. The CDR3 coding sequence is TGCGCCAGCAGCCAAGTTACAGCAAACACTGAAGCTTTCTTT.

This clonotype was counted many times. The gene calls are TRBV10-3 and TRBJ1-1; D is uncertain. The CDR3 is 16 amino acids. Trimming removed 0 bases at V and 1 base at J, with 12 bases between. Germline V lookup: CDR1 ENHRY, CDR2 SYGVKD. CDR3 sequence: CAISESDGYRNTEAFF. In nucleotides, the CDR3 is TGTGCCATCAGTGAGTCGGATGGATACAGGAACACTGAAGCTTTCTTT.

This clonotype was observed a handful of times. The chain carries TRBV9 and TRBJ2-2, with TRBD1 matching 9 bases. Germline trimming cut 10 bases from V and 1 base from J; bases unmatched to any gene: 11. This CDR3 has 16 amino acids. CDR1 is SGDLS, CDR2 YYNGEE, per germline. The CDR3 protein is CASQQSGQGNTGELFF. As DNA, the CDR3 is TGTGCCTCTCAGCAATCGGGACAGGGGAACACCGGGGAGCTGTTTTTT.

The chain links TRBV7-6 to TRBJ1-3; the D is unclear. Trimming shortened V by 4 bases and J by 0 bases, and 16 bases separated the two germline ends. Germline lookup yields CDR1 SGHVS and CDR2 FNYEAQ. The CDR3 covers 17 residues. CDR3 nucleotide sequence: TGTGCCAGCAGCTCCGGGCTTGAAGGGAGCTCTGGAAACACCATATATTTT. It is translated as CASSSGLEGSSGNTIYF.